Below, 15 T cell receptor beta chains from the same sample are listed, as sequenced in a study of T cell responses to AZD1222 COVID-19 vaccine. Repertoires were generated with immunoSEQ multiplex PCR, while TCRdb's copy carries only in-frame clones and drops some. The sample lists 25,000 to 35,000 clones, around 80% occurring once. The sample in question was peripheral blood, obtained on day 0 of AZD1222 vaccination. These receptors were obtained from an adult in good health.

This chain links TRBV28 with TRBJ1-1, with a possible D match to TRBD1 (6 bases). The CDR3 has 14 residues. Germline V CDR1 and CDR2: MDHEN, SYDVKM. V lost 9 bases and J 0 bases, leaving 14 bases between the germline ends. In nucleotides, the CDR3 is TGTGCCAGTCGTCCAGGGGTCCTGAACACTGAAGCTTTCTTT. Translation: CASRPGVLNTEAFF.

V gene TRBV29-1 combines with J gene TRBJ2-3, with TRBD2 matching 11 bases. Germline V gene lookup returns CDR1 SQVTM and CDR2 ANQGSEA. V lost 7 bases to trimming and J lost 1 base; unmatched junction nucleotides: 4. The CDR3 is 14 residues long. The chain's CDR3 is CSGELAGGTDTQYF. CDR3 sequence (DNA): TGCAGCGGCGAACTAGCGGGGGGCACAGATACGCAGTATTTT.

This clone was recorded only once. This CDR3 is CASSQGTSGQQETQYF. The CDR3 DNA reads TGTGCCAGCAGCCAAGGGACTAGCGGCCAGCAAGAGACCCAGTACTTC. This chain connects TRBV3-1 (or the pseudogene TRBV3-2) to TRBJ2-5; 10 nucleotides line up with TRBD2. The CDR3 has 16 residues. J lost 2 bases, V lost 1 base, and 4 bases had no gene match. From germline, CDR1 is LGHDT and CDR2 YNNKEL (reference sequence).

About this clone itself: The junction differs from germline at one of its ends, possibly a read error. J is TRBJ1-2 and V is TRBV2; D is perhaps TRBD1 (5 bases). The CDR3 totals 15 residues. In germline, CDR1 is SNHLY, CDR2 FYNNEI. The CDR3 is CASREGFGRAHGYTF. CDR3 coding DNA: TGTGCCAGCAGGGAAGGTTTTGGCAGGGCTCATGGCTACACCTTC.

This chain uses TRBV19 with TRBJ2-1; 7 bases map to TRBD2. Losses at the gene ends were 7 bases for V and 0 bases for J; bases not matched to a gene: 12. The CDR3 runs to 17 residues. Germline V gene lookup returns CDR1 LNHDA and CDR2 SQIVND (reference sequence). Written as DNA, the CDR3 is TGTGCCAGTACTTCAAGGGAGGGCGGGCGCTCCTACAATGAGCAGTTCTTC. Translated: CASTSREGGRSYNEQFF.

This chain links TRBV5-6 with TRBJ1-2; possibly TRBD1 for D (6 bases). Germline assignment: CDR1 SGHDT and CDR2 YYEEEE. The CDR3 length is 13 residues. V gave up 5 bases and J gave up 8 bases, with 16 bases separating them. CDR3 in amino acids: CASRLLGALGYTF. CDR3 nucleotide sequence: TGTGCCAGCAGACTGCTGGGGGCATTGGGCTACACCTTC.

This clone was observed once. The rearrangement uses TRBV6-6 and TRBJ2-7; D might be TRBD1 (6 bases). Trimming left V 6 bases short and J 6 bases short, with 15 bases between. The CDR3 has 13 amino acids. Germline CDR1 MNHNY, CDR2 SVGAGI (reference sequence). CDR3 in amino acids: CASSLGQFVEQYV. In DNA, the CDR3 is TGTGCCAGCAGCTTGGGACAATTCGTCGAGCAGTACGTC.

Only a few counts were recorded for this clone. J is TRBJ2-7 and V is TRBV7-2, with 7 nucleotides matching TRBD2. The CDR3 totals 13 residues. With 1 base clipped from V and 6 bases from J, the junction kept 3 bases outside the gene matches. The germline CDR1 and CDR2 sequences are SGHTA and FQGNSA. DNA for the CDR3: TGTGCCAGCAGCTTAGTTAGCGGGTCCGAGCAGTACGTC. Protein product: CASSLVSGSEQYV.

This clone was seen once. The rearrangement joins TRBV7-2 to TRBJ2-5; 8 positions match TRBD2. CDR1 SGHTA and CDR2 FQGNSA come from the germline V gene. This CDR3 has 14 amino acids. Losses at the gene ends were 4 bases for V and 5 bases for J; bases not matched to a gene: 6. This CDR3 reads CASSSSGPRETQYF. The CDR3 DNA reads TGTGCCAGCAGCTCTAGCGGGCCACGGGAGACCCAGTACTTC.

The rearrangement links TRBV18 to TRBJ1-3; the D gene is possibly TRBD1 (6 bases). Trimming cost V 3 bases and J 0 bases, with 12 bases left between them. This CDR3 has 16 residues. Germline CDR1 reads KGHSH; CDR2 reads LQKENI. The CDR3 nucleotides are TGTGCCAGCTCACCTTACCGGGACAACTCTGGAAACACCATATATTTT. Translation: CASSPYRDNSGNTIYF. The full variable domain, with the rest looked up from reference TRBV18 and TRBJ1-3, is NAGVMQNPRHLVRRRGQEARLRCSPMKGHSHVYWYRQLPEEGLKFMVYLQKENIIDESGMPKERFSAEFPKEGPSILRIQQVVRGDSAAYFCASSPYRDNSGNTIYFGEGSWLTVV.

The chain recombines TRBV7-9 with TRBJ1-3, with D possibly matching TRBD1 (5 bases). V was cut by 5 bases and J by 5 bases, with 13 bases left in between. Germline CDR1 is SEHNR and CDR2 is FQNEAQ (reference sequence). This CDR3 is 14 amino acids long. The CDR3 DNA is TGTGCCAGCAGCCCGGGGGAACCAAGAAACACCATATATTTT. It translates to CASSPGEPRNTIYF.

The V call is TRBV27, the J call TRBJ2-1; possibly TRBD1 or TRBD2 for D (5 bases each). CDR3 length: 17 amino acids. Germline CDR1 MNHEY, CDR2 SMNVEV (reference sequence). V was cut by 3 bases and J by 10 bases, with 25 bases left in between. In nucleotides, the CDR3 is TGTGCCAGCAGTTTTGGGTTAATGGCAGGGAGTCCTCGGGAGCAGTTCTTC. Its translation: CASSFGLMAGSPREQFF.

In this sample, this clone turned up a few times. The chain uses TRBV29-1 and TRBJ1-2; TRBD1 matches at 7 bases. J gave up 4 bases and V 4 bases, and 6 bases lay outside the gene matches. Germline-derived CDR1 and CDR2 are SQVTM and ANQGSEA. The length of the CDR3 is 13 residues. The DNA for the CDR3 is TGCAGCGTTGGAGGGACAGCCTCCTATGGCTACACCTTC. Translation: CSVGGTASYGYTF.

This clone has just a few counts. V is TRBV27 and J is TRBJ2-7, with D unresolved. V was shortened by 6 bases and J by 5 bases, with 17 bases between the two germline ends. The CDR3 extends over 14 amino acids. Germline CDR1 reads MNHEY; CDR2 reads SMNVEV (reference sequence). CDR3 residues: CASSLTVLSHEQYF. The CDR3 DNA follows: TGTGCCAGCAGCCTGACCGTTCTCAGCCACGAGCAGTACTTC.

J is TRBJ1-1 and V is TRBV6-6, with TRBD1 matching 9 bases. The CDR3 is 12 amino acids. Per germline, CDR1 MNHNY and CDR2 SVGAGI (reference sequence). J gave up 13 bases and V 8 bases, and 11 bases lay outside the gene matches. The CDR3 sequence: CASHPGQGSVFF. CDR3 in DNA: TGTGCCAGCCACCCGGGACAGGGATCTGTTTTCTTT.